This passage covers 26 T cell receptor beta chains from one sample sequenced in a study of Ad26.COV2.S vaccination and SARS-CoV-2 variants. The sample's treatment: over 15 received Ad26.COV2.S at low or high dose, single or two shots; about 5 received placebo; per-sample allocation not given. Material that was analyzed had been drawn on day 63 after the first vaccine or placebo injection. TCRdb's table, derived via immunoSEQ multiplex PCR, lists solely in-frame clones and lacks some. The table records roughly 510,000 clones, roughly 87% of them present only once. The sample in question was peripheral blood, obtained in a trial of Ad26.COV2.S vaccine versus placebo. The receptors stem from a person between 18 and 59 years old who received the Ad26.COV2.S COVID-19 vaccine or a placebo.

The chain is built from TRBV7-9 and TRBJ1-6; weak D call: TRBD1 (6 bases). The CDR3 is 15 residues long. Germline V gives CDR1 SEHNR, CDR2 FQNEAQ (reference sequence). V was cut by 3 bases and J by 5 bases, with 11 bases left in between. CDR3 sequence reads: CASSFTGPNNSPLHF. The CDR3 DNA reads as TGTGCCAGCAGCTTCACAGGGCCCAATAATTCACCCCTCCACTTT.

This clone was counted a few times. V is TRBV9 and J is TRBJ2-7; D is possibly TRBD1 (6 bases). The CDR3 covers 14 residues. Germline CDR1 reads SGDLS; CDR2 reads YYNGEE. V dropped 0 bases and J dropped 2 bases, with 9 bases sitting between them. The CDR3 DNA follows: TGTGCCAGCAGCGTAGGGACAGATCCCTACGAGCAGTACTTC. This codes for CASSVGTDPYEQYF.

This chain joins TRBV7-2 and TRBJ1-2; TRBD1 might be the D (5 bases). Germline CDR1 and CDR2: SGHTA and FQGNSA. The V gene lost 1 base and the J gene lost 7 bases, with 10 bases spanning the gap. CDR3 length equals 13 residues. The chain's CDR3 is CASSLGTSGGYTF. CDR3 DNA: TGTGCCAGCAGCTTAGGGACATCTGGTGGCTACACCTTC.

The rearrangement joins TRBV29-1 to TRBJ1-1, with D unresolved. Germline V lookup: CDR1 SQVTM, CDR2 ANQGSEA. The CDR3 is made up of 14 amino acids. V was pared by 3 bases and J by 0 bases, with 11 bases between. DNA of the CDR3: TGCAGCGTTGACGTAGGAGGAGTGAACACTGAAGCTTTCTTT. It yields the protein CSVDVGGVNTEAFF.

The CDR3 sequence: CATSDLGRGEEDTQYF. The CDR3 DNA reads TGTGCCACCAGTGATTTGGGGCGGGGTGAAGAAGATACGCAGTATTTT. The J gene is TRBJ2-3, the V gene TRBV24-1, with D maybe TRBD2 (6 bases). The CDR3 spans 16 residues. Trimming removed 0 bases from V and 5 bases from J, with 14 bases in between. From germline, CDR1 is KGHDR and CDR2 SFDVKD.

The DNA for the CDR3 is TGTGCCACCCGGGGACAGATTAATGAAAAACTGTTTTTT. It encodes CATRGQINEKLFF. The chain is built from TRBV24-1 and TRBJ1-4, with 7 bases fitting TRBD1. CDR1 KGHDR and CDR2 SFDVKD come from the germline V gene. CDR3 length equals 13 residues. The V gene end was trimmed by 9 bases and the J gene end by 4 bases; junction bases not matched to a gene: 4.

This sequence joins TRBV5-1 and TRBJ1-1; 10 bases line up with TRBD1. The CDR3 is made up of 15 amino acids. Germline V gene data show CDR1 as SGHRS and CDR2 as YFSETQ. The V and J ends lost 9 bases and 3 bases, in that order; junction bases with no gene match: 11. The CDR3 spells CANKTGGEGDTEAFF. The CDR3, as DNA: TGCGCCAACAAGACAGGGGGCGAGGGGGACACTGAAGCTTTCTTT.

This clone has only a few counts. The chain recombines TRBV27 with TRBJ2-7, with TRBD1 matching over 7 bases. With V trimmed by 6 bases and J by 2 bases, 10 bases remained unmatched. This CDR3 has 15 residues. Per the germline V gene, CDR1 is MNHEY and CDR2 is SMNVEV (reference sequence). In DNA, the CDR3 is TGTGCCAGCAGCGGTAGACAGGGCTTCACCTACGAGCAGTACTTC. It is translated as CASSGRQGFTYEQYF.

V and J are TRBV10-3 and TRBJ2-5; D is unclear. Trimming pared 4 bases from V and 2 bases from J, leaving 8 bases between. Germline loops: CDR1 ENHRY, CDR2 SYGVKD. The CDR3 is 13 amino acids. The CDR3 spells CAISVGLQETQYF. In DNA form, the CDR3 reads TGTGCCATCAGTGTGGGGTTACAAGAGACCCAGTACTTC.

This rearrangement joins TRBV14 to TRBJ2-2; D call uncertain. The germline V gene has CDR1 SGHDN and CDR2 FVKESK. CDR3 length: 13 residues. V was trimmed by 0 bases and J by 2 bases, leaving 1 base between them. CDR3 nucleotides: TGTGCCAGCAGCCAAGACAACACCGGGGAGCTGTTTTTT. Amino acid sequence: CASSQDNTGELFF.

The chain joins TRBV19 to TRBJ2-1; D remains unclear. Trimming took off 5 bases at V and 0 bases at J, with 2 bases between the two ends. The CDR3 contains 12 residues. Looked up from germline, CDR1 is LNHDA and CDR2 is SQIVND (reference sequence). The CDR3 spells CASSFSYNEQFF. CDR3 sequence (DNA): TGTGCCAGTAGTTTCTCCTACAATGAGCAGTTCTTC.

This clone came up once. The genes are TRBV27 and TRBJ1-2; no firm D call. Trimming pared 2 bases from V and 3 bases from J, leaving 10 bases between. CDR1 and CDR2 from the germline V gene are MNHEY and SMNVEV (reference sequence). There are 14 residues in the CDR3. CDR3 nucleotide sequence: TGTGCCAGCAGTTTAACTTGGCTCCACTATGGCTACACCTTC. Amino acids: CASSLTWLHYGYTF.

The J gene is TRBJ2-7, the V gene TRBV2; D ambiguous. Trimming took off 7 bases at V and 0 bases at J, with 13 bases between the two ends. Germline-derived CDR1 and CDR2 are SNHLY and FYNNEI. The CDR3 spans 14 residues. CDR3 region: CASKKEVSSYEQYF. DNA for the CDR3: TGTGCCAGCAAGAAAGAAGTTAGCTCCTACGAGCAGTACTTC.

The J gene is TRBJ2-7, the V gene TRBV4-2; 8 nucleotides line up with TRBD1. Germline V gene data show CDR1 as LGHNA and CDR2 as YNFKEQ. V trimming: 1 base; J trimming: 2 bases; junction bases outside the gene matches: 1. This CDR3 has 14 amino acids. CDR3 coding DNA: TGTGCCAGCAGCCAAGGACAGGGGACCTACGAGCAGTACTTC. Its protein is CASSQGQGTYEQYF.

The chain is built from TRBV7-2 and TRBJ2-1; 7 bases align to TRBD1. CDR1 and CDR2 from the germline V gene are SGHTA and FQGNSA. Unmatched junction bases numbered 6, after V lost 4 bases and J lost 9 bases. The length of the CDR3 is 13 residues. The CDR3 protein is CASSSARGSEQFF. The DNA of the CDR3 is TGTGCCAGCAGCTCTGCCAGGGGGAGTGAGCAGTTCTTC.

V and J are TRBV28 and TRBJ1-2; TRBD1 matches at 9 bases. The CDR3 covers 14 residues. The V gene's germline CDR1 is MDHEN and CDR2 SYDVKM. V lost 6 bases, J lost 5 bases, and 7 bases stayed unmatched. The CDR3 protein is CASRNRDRAYGYTF. For the CDR3, the DNA is TGTGCCAGCAGGAACCGGGACAGGGCGTATGGCTACACCTTC.

This rearrangement joins TRBV3-1 (or the pseudogene TRBV3-2) to TRBJ2-1; D not certain. Trimming left V 4 bases short and J 7 bases short, with 11 bases between. Germline V gene data show CDR1 as LGHDT and CDR2 as YNNKEL (reference sequence). The CDR3 spans 13 residues. The CDR3 loop reads CASSRALLNEQFF. DNA of the CDR3: TGTGCCAGCAGCCGAGCATTACTAAATGAGCAGTTCTTC.

This chain uses TRBV6-6 with TRBJ2-2; no clear D gene. Germline V gives CDR1 MNHNY, CDR2 SVGAGI (reference sequence). The CDR3 extends over 14 amino acids. Trimming left V 5 bases short and J 12 bases short, with 19 bases between. CDR3 sequence (DNA): TGTGCCAGCAGTCGGTCCGGGTCCGCGGAAAAGCTGTTTTTT. It specifies CASSRSGSAEKLFF.

The chain couples TRBV19 to TRBJ2-7; 8 bases are a match to TRBD2. Germline V gives CDR1 LNHDA, CDR2 SQIVND (reference sequence). The V and J ends lost 5 bases and 0 bases, in that order; junction bases with no gene match: 9. CDR3 length: 16 residues. CDR3 nucleotide sequence: TGTGCCAGTAGTCCCCATAGCGGGATCGGCTCCTACGAGCAGTACTTC. This sequence encodes CASSPHSGIGSYEQYF.

This chain links TRBV7-6 with TRBJ2-7; tentatively, D is TRBD1 or TRBD2 (6 bases each). Trimming took 5 bases from V and 2 from J, leaving 22 bases between them. Germline CDR1 reads SGHVS; CDR2 reads FNYEAQ. The length of the CDR3 is 17 residues. As DNA, the CDR3 is TGTGCCAGCAGCAATATATGGTGGGGGGCTGGGACCTACGAGCAGTACTTC. As protein: CASSNIWWGAGTYEQYF. The full variable domain, in which reference TRBV7-6 and TRBJ2-7 provide the parts outside the CDR3, is GAGVSQSPRYKVTKRGQDVALRCDPISGHVSLYWYRQALGQGPEFLTYFNYEAQQDKSGLPNDRFSAERPEGSISTLTIQRTEQRDSAMYRCASSNIWWGAGTYEQYFGPGTRLTVT.

The rearrangement links TRBV7-2 to TRBJ2-3; 7 bases are shared with TRBD1. Per germline, CDR1 SGHTA and CDR2 FQGNSA. CDR3 size: 16 residues. Losses at the gene ends were 4 bases for V and 4 bases for J; bases not matched to a gene: 11. CDR3 bases: TGTGCCAGCAGCTCCCGGGTGGCAGGGGGTGCAGATACGCAGTATTTT. Translated, it gives CASSSRVAGGADTQYF.

V is TRBV28 and J is TRBJ2-2; a possible D gene is TRBD2 (6 bases). Germline V CDR1 and CDR2: MDHEN, SYDVKM. CDR3 length equals 14 residues. The V and J ends lost 3 bases and 5 bases respectively, with 10 bases between them. The CDR3 sequence: CASSLVAGTGELFF. CDR3 DNA sequence: TGTGCCAGCAGTTTGGTGGCGGGGACCGGGGAGCTGTTTTTT.

The chain couples TRBV6-2 or TRBV6-3 to TRBJ1-1, with D hard to call. The CDR3 contains 12 residues. Trimming shortened V by 5 bases and J by 6 bases, and 10 bases separated the two germline ends. Germline V lookup: CDR1 MNHEY, CDR2 SVGEGT. CDR3 DNA sequence: TGTGCCAGCAGTCAACTTGGGCCTGAAGCTTTCTTT. The encoded protein is CASSQLGPEAFF.

The CDR3 sequence is CASSQSQSSGTSYEQYF. The CDR3 DNA follows: TGCGCCAGCAGCCAATCCCAGTCTAGCGGCACCTCCTACGAGCAGTACTTC. The rearrangement uses TRBV4-1 and TRBJ2-7, with 7 bases matching TRBD2. The CDR3 length is 17 residues. Unmatched junction bases numbered 10, after V lost 2 bases and J lost 0 bases. Germline lookup yields CDR1 MGHRA and CDR2 YSYEKL.

V and J are TRBV18 and TRBJ2-5; D call uncertain. CDR1 and CDR2 from the germline V gene are KGHSH and LQKENI. The CDR3 runs to 12 residues. The V gene lost 2 bases and the J gene lost 5 bases, with 6 bases spanning the gap. CDR3 coding DNA: TGTGCCAGCTCACCAAGGTCCGAGACCCAGTACTTC. Translating it yields CASSPRSETQYF.

The chain employs TRBV2 and TRBJ1-5; 7 bases match TRBD1. The CDR3 length is 16 residues. V trimming: 3 bases; J trimming: 1 base; junction bases outside the gene matches: 6. CDR1 is SNHLY and CDR2 is FYNNEI in the germline V gene. This CDR3 is CASSERGHRSNQPQHF. CDR3 in DNA: TGTGCCAGCAGTGAGAGGGGGCACAGGAGCAATCAGCCCCAGCATTTT. The full variable domain, with the rest looked up from reference TRBV2 and TRBJ1-5, is EPEVTQTPSHQVTQMGQEVILRCVPISNHLYFYWYRQILGQKVEFLVSFYNNEISEKSEIFDDQFSVERPDGSNFTLKIRSTKLEDSAMYFCASSERGHRSNQPQHFGDGTRLSIL.